This TCR beta chain was sequenced during a study of blood T cell repertoires in COVID-19. CDR1 is DFQATT and CDR2 is SNEGSKA in the germline V gene (reference sequence). V shed 3 bases, J shed 1 base, and the junction held 4 bases outside the gene matches. This CDR3 has 15 amino acids. Clones were read by immunoSEQ multiplex PCR, and TCRdb kept only the in-frame ones, dropping some. The sample holds approximately 400,000 clones, about nine tenths seen once. This clonotype was obtained from a woman aged 50 to 60 with COVID-19, enrolled during active disease. This rearrangement joins TRBV20-1 to TRBJ2-7; 12 positions match TRBD2. Sample: peripheral blood. CDR3 residues: CSASSTSGGSYEQYF. As DNA, the CDR3 is TGCAGTGCTAGTTCGACTAGCGGGGGATCCTACGAGCAGTACTTC.